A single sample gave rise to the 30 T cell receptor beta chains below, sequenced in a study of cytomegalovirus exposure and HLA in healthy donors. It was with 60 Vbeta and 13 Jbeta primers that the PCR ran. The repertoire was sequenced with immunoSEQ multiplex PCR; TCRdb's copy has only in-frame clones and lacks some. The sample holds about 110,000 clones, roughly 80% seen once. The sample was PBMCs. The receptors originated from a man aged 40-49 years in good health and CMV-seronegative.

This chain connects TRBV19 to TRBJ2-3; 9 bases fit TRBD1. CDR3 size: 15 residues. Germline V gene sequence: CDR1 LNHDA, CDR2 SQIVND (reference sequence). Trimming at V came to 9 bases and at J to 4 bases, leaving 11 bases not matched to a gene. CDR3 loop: CASRIRDRASDTQYF. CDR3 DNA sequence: TGTGCCAGCCGGATCCGGGACAGGGCTTCAGATACGCAGTATTTT.

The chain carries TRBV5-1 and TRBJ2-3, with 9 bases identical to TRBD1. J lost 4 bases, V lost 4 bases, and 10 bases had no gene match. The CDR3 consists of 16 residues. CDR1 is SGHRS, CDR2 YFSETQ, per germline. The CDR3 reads CASSDGTGTDADTQYF. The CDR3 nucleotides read TGCGCCAGCAGCGACGGGACAGGGACAGATGCAGATACGCAGTATTTT.

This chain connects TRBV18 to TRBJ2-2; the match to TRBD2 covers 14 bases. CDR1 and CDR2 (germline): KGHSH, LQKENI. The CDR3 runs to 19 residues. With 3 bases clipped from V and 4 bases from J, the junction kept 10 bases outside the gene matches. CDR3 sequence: CASSPRTSGGPGTTGELFF. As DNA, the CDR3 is TGTGCCAGCTCACCCCGGACTAGCGGGGGGCCAGGGACCACCGGGGAGCTGTTTTTT.

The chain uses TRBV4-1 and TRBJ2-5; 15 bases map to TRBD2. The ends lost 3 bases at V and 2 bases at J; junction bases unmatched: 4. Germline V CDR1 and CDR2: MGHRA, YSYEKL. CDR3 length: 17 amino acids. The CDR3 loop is CASSHYGLAGGQETQYF. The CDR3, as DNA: TGCGCCAGCAGCCACTACGGACTAGCGGGGGGGCAAGAGACCCAGTACTTC.

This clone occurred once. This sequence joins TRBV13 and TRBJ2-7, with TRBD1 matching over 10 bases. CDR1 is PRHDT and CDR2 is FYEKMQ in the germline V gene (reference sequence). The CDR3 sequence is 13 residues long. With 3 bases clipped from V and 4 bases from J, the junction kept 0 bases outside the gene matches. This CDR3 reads CASSLDRGYEQYF. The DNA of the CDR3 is TGTGCCAGCAGCTTGGACAGGGGGTACGAGCAGTACTTC.

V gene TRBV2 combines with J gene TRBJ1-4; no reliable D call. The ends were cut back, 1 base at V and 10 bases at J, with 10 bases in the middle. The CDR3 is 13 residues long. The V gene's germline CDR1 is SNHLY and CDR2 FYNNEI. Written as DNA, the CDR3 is TGTGCCAGCAGTGAAGTAAAGGAGGGAAAACTGTTTTTT. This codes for CASSEVKEGKLFF.

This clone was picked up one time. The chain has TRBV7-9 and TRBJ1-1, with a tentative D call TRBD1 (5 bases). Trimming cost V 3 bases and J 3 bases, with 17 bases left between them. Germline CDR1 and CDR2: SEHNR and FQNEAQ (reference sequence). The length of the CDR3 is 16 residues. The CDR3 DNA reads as TGTGCCAGCAGCTTCCAAGGTATGGGGGGGGACACTGAAGCTTTCTTT. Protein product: CASSFQGMGGDTEAFF.

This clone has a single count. The CDR3 DNA reads TGTGCCAGCAGACATTCAGCCGGGGAGCTGTTTTTT. Its protein is CASRHSAGELFF. The chain uses TRBV13 and TRBJ2-2; D ambiguous. V gave up 6 bases and J gave up 6 bases, with 8 bases separating them. There are 12 residues in the CDR3. Germline-derived CDR1 and CDR2 are PRHDT and FYEKMQ (reference sequence).

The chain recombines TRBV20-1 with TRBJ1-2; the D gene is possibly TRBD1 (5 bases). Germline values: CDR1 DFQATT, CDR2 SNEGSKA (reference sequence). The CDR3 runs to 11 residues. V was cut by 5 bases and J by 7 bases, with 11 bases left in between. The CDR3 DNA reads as TGCAGTGCTCAGGGTAGACGTGGCTACACCTTC. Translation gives CSAQGRRGYTF.

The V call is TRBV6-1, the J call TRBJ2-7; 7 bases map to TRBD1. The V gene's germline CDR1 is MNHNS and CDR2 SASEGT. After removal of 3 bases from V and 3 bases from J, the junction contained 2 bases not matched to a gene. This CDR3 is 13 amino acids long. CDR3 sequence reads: CASSDWTGYEQYF. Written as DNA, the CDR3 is TGTGCCAGCAGTGATTGGACAGGCTACGAGCAGTACTTC.

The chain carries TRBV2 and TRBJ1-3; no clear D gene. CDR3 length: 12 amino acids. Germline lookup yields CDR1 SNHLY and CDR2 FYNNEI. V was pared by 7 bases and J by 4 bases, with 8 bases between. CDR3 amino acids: CASTGLGNTIYF. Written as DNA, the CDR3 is TGTGCCAGCACCGGGTTGGGAAACACCATATATTTT.

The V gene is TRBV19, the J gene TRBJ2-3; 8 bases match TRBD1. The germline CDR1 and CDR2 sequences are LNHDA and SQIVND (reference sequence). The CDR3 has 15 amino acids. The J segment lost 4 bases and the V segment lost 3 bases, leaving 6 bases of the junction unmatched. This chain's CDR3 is CASSIGQGEADTQYF. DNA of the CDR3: TGTGCCAGTAGTATCGGACAGGGAGAAGCAGATACGCAGTATTTT.

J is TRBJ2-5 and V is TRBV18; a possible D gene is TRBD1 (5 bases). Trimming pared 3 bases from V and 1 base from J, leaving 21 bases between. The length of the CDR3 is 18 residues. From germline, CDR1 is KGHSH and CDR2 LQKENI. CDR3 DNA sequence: TGTGCCAGCTCACCGAACCCCCTCTCAGGGCGGAGCCAAGAGACCCAGTACTTC. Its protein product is CASSPNPLSGRSQETQYF.

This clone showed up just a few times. CDR3 nucleotides: TGTGCCAGCAGCTGGGCAGGCCGAAATAATGAAAAACTGTTTTTT. Protein: CASSWAGRNNEKLFF. The V call is TRBV7-9, the J call TRBJ1-4; D is unresolved. Germline CDR1 reads SEHNR; CDR2 reads FQNEAQ (reference sequence). CDR3 size: 15 residues. V dropped 4 bases and J dropped 4 bases, with 13 bases sitting between them.

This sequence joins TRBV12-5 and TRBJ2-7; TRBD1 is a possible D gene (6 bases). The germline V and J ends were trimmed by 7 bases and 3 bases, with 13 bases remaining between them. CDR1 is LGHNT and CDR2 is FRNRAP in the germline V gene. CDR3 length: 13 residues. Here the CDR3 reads CASVLTGNYEQYF. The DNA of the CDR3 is TGTGCTAGTGTACTGACAGGTAACTACGAGCAGTACTTC.

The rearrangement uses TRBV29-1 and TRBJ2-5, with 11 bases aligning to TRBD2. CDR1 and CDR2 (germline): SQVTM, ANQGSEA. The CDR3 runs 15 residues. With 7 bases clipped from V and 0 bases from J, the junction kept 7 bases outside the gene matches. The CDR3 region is CSAEGLAGYQETQYF. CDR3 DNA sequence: TGCAGCGCCGAAGGACTAGCGGGTTACCAAGAGACCCAGTACTTC.

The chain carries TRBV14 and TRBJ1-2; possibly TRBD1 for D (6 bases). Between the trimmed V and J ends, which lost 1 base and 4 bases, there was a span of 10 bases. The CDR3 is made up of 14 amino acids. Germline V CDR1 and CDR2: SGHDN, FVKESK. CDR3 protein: CASSQVIGGYGYTF. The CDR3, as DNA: TGTGCCAGCAGCCAAGTGATAGGGGGCTATGGCTACACCTTC.

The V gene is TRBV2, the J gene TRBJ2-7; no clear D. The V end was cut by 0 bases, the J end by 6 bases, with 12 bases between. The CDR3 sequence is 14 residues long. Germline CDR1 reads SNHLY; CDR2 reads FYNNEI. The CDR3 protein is CASSEAFMLGEQYF. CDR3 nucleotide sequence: TGTGCCAGCAGTGAAGCGTTCATGCTCGGCGAGCAGTACTTC.

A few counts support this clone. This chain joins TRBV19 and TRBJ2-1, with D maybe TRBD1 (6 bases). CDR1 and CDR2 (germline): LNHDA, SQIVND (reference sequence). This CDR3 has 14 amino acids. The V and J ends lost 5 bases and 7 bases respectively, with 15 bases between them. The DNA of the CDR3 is TGTGCCAGTAGTCGGGCTCAGGGGCATAATGAGCAGTTCTTC. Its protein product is CASSRAQGHNEQFF.

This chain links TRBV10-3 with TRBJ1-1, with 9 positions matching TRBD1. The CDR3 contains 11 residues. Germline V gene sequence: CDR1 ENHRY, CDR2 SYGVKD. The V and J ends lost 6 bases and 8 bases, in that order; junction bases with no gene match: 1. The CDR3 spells CAISGTGEAFF. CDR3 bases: TGTGCCATCAGCGGGACAGGGGAAGCTTTCTTT.

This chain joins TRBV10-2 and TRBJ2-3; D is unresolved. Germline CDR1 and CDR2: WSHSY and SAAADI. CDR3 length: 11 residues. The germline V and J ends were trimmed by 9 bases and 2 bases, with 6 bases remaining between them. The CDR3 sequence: CASSTTDTQYF. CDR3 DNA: TGCGCCAGTAGCACCACAGATACGCAGTATTTT.

CDR3 bases: TGTGCCACCAGCAGAGATATAGCGGGGGGGCGGGGGACCCAGTACTTC. Protein product: CATSRDIAGGRGTQYF. This chain joins TRBV15 and TRBJ2-5, with 11 bases lining up with TRBD2. The J segment lost 7 bases and the V segment lost 0 bases, leaving 7 bases of the junction unmatched. CDR3 size: 16 residues. Germline V gene lookup returns CDR1 LNHNV and CDR2 YYDKDF (reference sequence).

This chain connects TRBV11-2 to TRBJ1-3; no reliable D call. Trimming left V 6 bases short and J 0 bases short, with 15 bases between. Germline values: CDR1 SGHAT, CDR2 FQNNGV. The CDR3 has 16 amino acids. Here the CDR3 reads CASRPLAGYSGNTIYF. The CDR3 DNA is TGTGCCAGCAGACCCCTGGCAGGCTACTCTGGAAACACCATATATTTT. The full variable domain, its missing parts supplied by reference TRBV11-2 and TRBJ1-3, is EAGVAQSPRYKIIEKRQSVAFWCNPISGHATLYWYQQILGQGPKLLIQFQNNGVVDDSQLPKDRFSAERLKGVDSTLKIQPAKLEDSAVYLCASRPLAGYSGNTIYFGEGSWLTVV.

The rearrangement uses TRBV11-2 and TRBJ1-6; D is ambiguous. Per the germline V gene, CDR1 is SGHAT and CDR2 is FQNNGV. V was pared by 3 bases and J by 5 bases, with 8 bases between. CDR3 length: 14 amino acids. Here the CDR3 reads CASSFSGDNSPLHF. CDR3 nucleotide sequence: TGTGCCAGCAGCTTTTCCGGGGATAATTCACCCCTCCACTTT.

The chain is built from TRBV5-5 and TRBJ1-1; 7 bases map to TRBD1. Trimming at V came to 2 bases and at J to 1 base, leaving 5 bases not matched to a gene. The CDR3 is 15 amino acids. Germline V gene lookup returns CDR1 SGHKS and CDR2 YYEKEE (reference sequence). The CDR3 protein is CASSLPGQRNTEAFF. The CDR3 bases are TGTGCCAGCAGCTTACCGGGACAGAGGAACACTGAAGCTTTCTTT.

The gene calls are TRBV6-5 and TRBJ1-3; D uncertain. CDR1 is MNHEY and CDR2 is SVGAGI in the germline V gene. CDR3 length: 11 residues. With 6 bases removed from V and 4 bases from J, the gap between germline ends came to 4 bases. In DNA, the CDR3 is TGTGCCAGCAGGTCGGGAAACACCATATATTTT. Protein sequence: CASRSGNTIYF.

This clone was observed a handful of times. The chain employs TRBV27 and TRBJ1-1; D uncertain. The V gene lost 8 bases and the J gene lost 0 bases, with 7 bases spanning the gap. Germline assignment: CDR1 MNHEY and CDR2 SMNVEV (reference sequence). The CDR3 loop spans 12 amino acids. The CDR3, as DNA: TGTGCCAGCGGGCAAATGAACACTGAAGCTTTCTTT. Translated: CASGQMNTEAFF.

The CDR3 is CAISEAQGPYGYTF. The CDR3 nucleotides are TGTGCCATCAGTGAGGCACAGGGTCCCTATGGCTACACCTTC. The chain is built from TRBV10-3 and TRBJ1-2; D is possibly TRBD1 (6 bases). Germline assignment: CDR1 ENHRY and CDR2 SYGVKD. V was shortened by 2 bases and J by 4 bases, with 11 bases between the two germline ends. CDR3 length equals 14 residues.

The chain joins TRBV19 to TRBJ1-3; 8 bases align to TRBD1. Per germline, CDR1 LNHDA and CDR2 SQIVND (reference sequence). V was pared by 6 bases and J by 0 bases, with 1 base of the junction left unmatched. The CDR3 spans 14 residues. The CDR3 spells CASRGTGSGNTIYF. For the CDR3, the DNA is TGTGCCAGTAGGGGGACAGGCTCTGGAAACACCATATATTTT.

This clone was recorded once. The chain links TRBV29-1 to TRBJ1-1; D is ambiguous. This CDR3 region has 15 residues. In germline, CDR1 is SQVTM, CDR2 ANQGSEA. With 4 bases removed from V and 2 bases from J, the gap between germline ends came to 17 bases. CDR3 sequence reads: CSVVLPLTGNTEAFF. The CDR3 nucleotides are TGCAGCGTTGTTCTACCCTTGACTGGAAACACTGAAGCTTTCTTT.